Shown below are 20 T cell receptor beta chains from a single sample sequenced in a study of patients and donors after allogeneic stem cell transplantation. TCRdb itself ran the RT-PCR reads through MiXCR, one entry per CDR3 protein. The table lists 900,000 to 1,000,000 distinct CDR3 sequences, around 17% of them singletons. Material: blood, either unsorted or a sorted T cell fraction (not recorded which). These receptors came from a human donor who was either an allogeneic HSCT recipient or a stem cell or donor lymphocyte infusion donor (not recorded which). It is not recorded whose cells these are; they may come from a transplant donor.

The CDR3 sequence: CAISESSGGKAFF. The CDR3 DNA is TGTGCCATCAGTGAGTCGTCCGGAGGCAAGGCTTTCTTT. The chain is built from TRBV10-3 and TRBJ1-1; D ambiguous. Germline-derived CDR1 and CDR2 are ENHRY and SYGVKD. V dropped 0 bases and J dropped 11 bases, with 13 bases sitting between them. The CDR3 length is 13 residues.

The chain has TRBV20-1 and TRBJ2-5; the D gene is possibly TRBD1 (6 bases). Germline-derived CDR1 and CDR2 are DFQATT and SNEGSKA (reference sequence). Trimming left V 5 bases short and J 5 bases short, with 18 bases between. This CDR3 region has 14 residues. The CDR3 region is CSAYNTGSRETQYF. CDR3 bases: TGCAGTGCTTATAACACAGGGTCAAGGGAGACCCAGTACTTC.

The V gene is TRBV12-3 or TRBV12-4, the J gene TRBJ2-1; D may be TRBD1 or TRBD2 (6 bases each). V gave up 6 bases and J gave up 7 bases, with 19 bases separating them. The CDR3 has 15 amino acids. The CDR3 reads CASRGAREFFNEQFF. CDR3 sequence (DNA): TGTGCCAGCAGGGGGGCACGGGAGTTTTTTAATGAGCAGTTCTTC.

The genes are TRBV2 and TRBJ2-1, with TRBD2 identical over 8 bases. V lost 1 base to trimming and J lost 2 bases; unmatched junction nucleotides: 7. This CDR3 is built from 17 residues. Germline CDR1 is SNHLY and CDR2 is FYNNEI. CDR3 nucleotide sequence: TGTGCCAGCAGTGAAGGGGACGGGGGGGTTACCTACAATGAGCAGTTCTTC. It specifies CASSEGDGGVTYNEQFF.

The genes are TRBV27 and TRBJ1-2, with 9 bases aligning to TRBD1. The CDR3 length is 15 residues. CDR1 is MNHEY and CDR2 is SMNVEV in the germline V gene (reference sequence). With V trimmed by 7 bases and J by 5 bases, 11 bases remained unmatched. CDR3 DNA: TGTGCCAGCACCCCAAGCTTGGGACAGGGATATGGCTACACCTTC. Translated, it gives CASTPSLGQGYGYTF.

The CDR3 spells CASSPNSAAFGNTIYF. The DNA for the CDR3 is TGTGCCAGCAGTCCGAACAGTGCCGCGTTCGGAAACACCATATATTTT. This chain links TRBV12-3 or TRBV12-4 with TRBJ1-3; unclear D gene. CDR3 length: 16 residues. V lost 5 bases and J 4 bases, leaving 18 bases between the germline ends.

The table lists this clonotype with a few counts. The chain carries TRBV5-1 and TRBJ2-1; D gene uncertain. CDR1 is SGHRS and CDR2 is YFSETQ in the germline V gene. V gave up 4 bases and J gave up 0 bases, with 11 bases separating them. The CDR3 is 15 amino acids. The CDR3, as DNA: TGCGCCAGCAGCGTGGCGGCACCCTCCTACAATGAGCAGTTCTTC. Amino acid sequence: CASSVAAPSYNEQFF.

This chain links TRBV18 with TRBJ2-7; 7 bases match TRBD1. Germline CDR1 KGHSH, CDR2 LQKENI. The J segment lost 0 bases and the V segment lost 4 bases, leaving 6 bases of the junction unmatched. The CDR3 runs to 15 residues. The CDR3 nucleotides are TGTGCCAGCTCACACGGACAGGTTAGCTCCTACGAGCAGTACTTC. Its protein is CASSHGQVSSYEQYF. Combining the CDR3 with reference TRBV18 and TRBJ2-7 gives the whole variable domain NAGVMQNPRHLVRRRGQEARLRCSPMKGHSHVYWYRQLPEEGLKFMVYLQKENIIDESGMPKERFSAEFPKEGPSILRIQQVVRGDSAAYFCASSHGQVSSYEQYFGPGTRLTVT.

The chain recombines TRBV5-1 with TRBJ1-1; maybe TRBD1 (6 bases). Germline assignment: CDR1 SGHRS and CDR2 YFSETQ. Between the trimmed V and J ends, which lost 6 bases and 5 bases, there was a span of 23 bases. CDR3 length: 16 residues. CDR3 in amino acids: CASTHGGAGRLTEAFF. The CDR3 DNA follows: TGCGCCAGCACCCATGGGGGGGCAGGGAGATTGACTGAAGCTTTCTTT.

The chain links TRBV6-5 to TRBJ2-7; D is perhaps TRBD2 (6 bases). Germline V gene data show CDR1 as MNHEY and CDR2 as SVGAGI. The CDR3 consists of 15 residues. V lost 2 bases and J lost 3, with 14 bases in between. The CDR3 coding sequence is TGTGCCAGCAGTTACCGGGCGGGGCCAAACTACGAGCAGTACTTC. It is translated as CASSYRAGPNYEQYF.

In its sample, this clonotype was seen many times. The chain uses TRBV18 and TRBJ2-3; D ambiguous. Trimming removed 2 bases at V and 6 bases at J, with 9 bases between. Germline CDR1 and CDR2: KGHSH and LQKENI. There are 13 residues in the CDR3. The CDR3 DNA reads as TGTGCCAGCTCACCAGGGCTGGGGGATACGCAGTATTTT. This translates into CASSPGLGDTQYF.

The chain has TRBV20-1 and TRBJ1-5; perhaps TRBD1 as D (6 bases). The CDR3 has 13 residues. CDR1 is DFQATT, CDR2 SNEGSKA, per germline (reference sequence). V dropped 6 bases and J dropped 3 bases, with 12 bases sitting between them. CDR3 coding DNA: TGCAGTGCGCCTCAGGGGATCAATCAGCCCCAGCATTTT. This gives the protein CSAPQGINQPQHF.

This sequence joins TRBV6-6 and TRBJ1-2; D gene ambiguous. Germline CDR1 is MNHNY and CDR2 is SVGAGI (reference sequence). The CDR3 is 13 residues long. Trimming took 2 bases from V and 0 from J, leaving 4 bases between them. The chain's CDR3 is CASSYETNYGYTF. Written as DNA, the CDR3 is TGTGCCAGCAGTTACGAAACTAACTATGGCTACACCTTC.

In its sample, this clonotype was seen many times. V and J are TRBV6-1 and TRBJ2-3; 11 bases line up with TRBD1. The CDR3 is 17 residues long. CDR1 is MNHNS and CDR2 is SASEGT in the germline V gene. J lost 5 bases, V lost 6 bases, and 13 bases had no gene match. CDR3 in amino acids: CASSSFIPGTGGDTQYF. The CDR3 DNA reads as TGTGCCAGCAGCTCATTCATCCCGGGGACAGGGGGAGATACGCAGTATTTT.

The rearrangement uses TRBV21-1 and TRBJ2-1; the DNA was not compared with TRBD2, the D call given in the table. TRBV21-1 is tagged as a pseudogene. This CDR3 contains 15 residues. CDR3 coding DNA: TGTGCCAGCACCCAAGGGACTAGCGGGATAGGTGGGCAGTTCTTC. As protein: CASTQGTSGIGGQFF.

This clonotype was detected a few times. This chain links TRBV6-1 with TRBJ1-2, with D hard to call. Germline V CDR1 and CDR2: MNHNS, SASEGT. This CDR3 has 16 amino acids. Deletions cut 3 bases from V and 6 bases from J, with 20 bases between. This CDR3 reads CASSDLGRLLGNGYTF. The CDR3 DNA reads as TGTGCCAGCAGTGACCTCGGCAGACTTCTCGGGAATGGCTACACCTTC.

V is TRBV7-9 and J is TRBJ2-5, with D possibly being TRBD1 (5 bases). Germline assignment: CDR1 SEHNR and CDR2 FQNEAQ (reference sequence). CDR3 length: 14 amino acids. Trimming took off 3 bases at V and 5 bases at J, with 13 bases between the two ends. CDR3 residues: CASSLARHRETQYF. The CDR3 DNA reads as TGTGCCAGCAGCTTGGCTCGGCACAGGGAGACCCAGTACTTC.

This rearrangement joins TRBV21-1 to TRBJ2-1; the table gives TRBD1 as D, unverified against the DNA. TRBV21-1 is shown as a pseudogene. CDR3 length equals 18 residues. CDR3 in amino acids: CASSKSLSRDRSYNEQFF. In DNA form, the CDR3 reads TGTGCCAGCAGCAAATCCCTTTCCCGGGACAGGTCTTACAATGAGCAGTTCTTC.

This sequence joins TRBV2 and TRBJ2-7; maybe TRBD2 (6 bases). Germline CDR1 and CDR2: SNHLY and FYNNEI. V was trimmed by 8 bases and J by 2 bases, leaving 13 bases between them. The CDR3 has 13 residues. The CDR3 reads CASRRDVPYEQYF. In nucleotides, the CDR3 is TGTGCCAGCCGGCGGGACGTACCCTACGAGCAGTACTTC.

This clonotype was detected many times. An end of the junction does not agree with germline; a read error may underlie this. The V call is TRBV5-1, the J call TRBJ2-7, with TRBD2 as a possible D gene (5 bases). The CDR3 loop spans 13 amino acids. The V gene's germline CDR1 is SGHRS and CDR2 YFSETQ. CDR3: CASSFGVSYEQYF. DNA of the CDR3: TGTGCCAGCAGTTTCGGGGTCTCCTACGAGCAGTACTTC.